These T cell receptor beta chains were read from a single sample in a study of blood T cell repertoires in COVID-19. TCRdb keeps only in-frame clones here, not all; method: immunoSEQ multiplex PCR. The sample records a few hundred thousand clones, roughly 85% being singletons. The sample taken for sequencing was peripheral blood. The receptor source for this set is a woman in her sixties or seventies with COVID-19, enrolled during active disease. Each CDR3 is given with its conserved first and last residue. A D gene is named only where the DNA matches it firmly. Some rows have no size entry. The others give once, few or many, or a class for an expanded clone.

TGTGCCAGTAGCGCAACAGGGGGTAATAATGAAAAACTGTTTTTT	CASSATGGNNEKLFF	TRBJ1-4	TRBV19	15	TRBD1	once
TGCGCCAGCAGTTGGGAAGGGGCTAATGAAAAACTGTTTTTT	CASSWEGANEKLFF	TRBJ1-4	TRBV5-1	14	-	-
TGTGCCAGCAGCGCCCGTGTACTAGCTTCCTCCTACGAGCAGTACTTC	CASSARVLASSYEQYF	TRBJ2-7	TRBV9	16	-	-
TGTGCCAGCAGTTACTTTTCGTCGAACACTGAAGCTTTCTTT	CASSYFSSNTEAFF	TRBJ1-1	TRBV6-5	14	-	-
TGTGCCAGCTCACCGCCCGGGAGGGCAGGTCAGCCCCAGCATTTT	CASSPPGRAGQPQHF	TRBJ1-5	TRBV18	15	-	once
TGCGCCAGCAGCCCGGACCCCAGCGGAGGTTATGGCTACACCTTC	CASSPDPSGGYGYTF	TRBJ1-2	TRBV4-3	15	-	-
TGTGCCAGCAGCTCCGGGACAGGGGGTTCGGTGGAGACCCAGTACTTC	CASSSGTGGSVETQYF	TRBJ2-5	TRBV7-9	16	TRBD1	once
TGTGCCTGGAGTGTACGTAGACCGGGAGACCTCGAGCAGTACTTC	CAWSVRRPGDLEQYF	TRBJ2-7	TRBV30	15	-	-
TGTGCCAGCAGCCCTGGACTGTTCAATGAGCAGTTCTTC	CASSPGLFNEQFF	TRBJ2-1	TRBV7-3	13	-	-
TGCGCCAGCAGTGAGTTGGGACAGGGGGCTCGGGAAAAACTGTTTTTT	CASSELGQGAREKLFF	TRBJ1-4	TRBV10-2	16	TRBD1	-
TGTGCCAGCAGCTCACCTGTTCTAGACACTGAAGCTTTCTTT	CASSSPVLDTEAFF	TRBJ1-1	TRBV7-3	14	-	-
TGTGCCAGCGGTACAGGGTCGCGGGGCTACACCTTC	CASGTGSRGYTF	TRBJ1-2	TRBV2	12	-	-
TGTGCCAGCAGCCCGACTACTAGCGGGAGCTTTTGGCAGTACTTC	CASSPTTSGSFWQYF	TRBJ2-7	TRBV9	15	TRBD2	-
TGTGCCAGCAGCTTAACCCAGGGGGTCCCCGTCGGCTATGGCTACACCTTC	CASSLTQGVPVGYGYTF	TRBJ1-2	TRBV7-8	17	TRBD1	-
TGTGCCTGGAGTGTATTACCGAGGGCTAATGAAAAACTGTTTTTT	CAWSVLPRANEKLFF	TRBJ1-4	TRBV30	15	-	once
TGTGCCAGTAGTATACTTAACAGGGGATGGACTGAAGCTTTCTTT	CASSILNRGWTEAFF	TRBJ1-1	TRBV19	15	TRBD1	-
TGTGCCAGCAGTGGGGACACCTACCAAGAGACCCAGTACTTC	CASSGDTYQETQYF	TRBJ2-5	TRBV2	14	-	-
TGCGCCAGCAGCTTGGACCTCGGGTCTGGAAACACCATATATTTT	CASSLDLGSGNTIYF	TRBJ1-3	TRBV5-1	15	-	-
TGCGCCAGCAGCTCAGGACAGGGTCAAACTAATGAAAAACTGTTTTTT	CASSSGQGQTNEKLFF	TRBJ1-4	TRBV5-1	16	TRBD1	-
TGTGCCAGCAGCGCCTACCGGGACAGGGGAGATACGCAGTATTTT	CASSAYRDRGDTQYF	TRBJ2-3	TRBV13	15	TRBD1	-
TGTGCCAGCAGCCCCAGGAGGGCTGCCAACGTCCTGACTTTC	CASSPRRAANVLTF	TRBJ2-6	TRBV6-4	14	-	-
TGTGCCAGCAGCTTACTAGCGGGGGCCATTAGCACAGATACGCAGTATTTT	CASSLLAGAISTDTQYF	TRBJ2-3	TRBV7-2	17	TRBD2	-
TGTGCCAGTAGTATTGGGGGGGCTCAGCAGCCCCAGCATTTT	CASSIGGAQQPQHF	TRBJ1-5	TRBV19	14	-	-
TGCGCCAGCAGCACGAATCTGGCGACTAGCGGGGGAGAGACCCAGTACTTC	CASSTNLATSGGETQYF	TRBJ2-5	TRBV5-1	17	TRBD2	-
TGTGCCAGCAGCTCGACTATGGGAAGCTCTGGAAACACCATATATTTT	CASSSTMGSSGNTIYF	TRBJ1-3	TRBV7-9	16	-	-
TGTGCCAGCAGCCAAGATCGAATAATCGGCTATGGCTACACCTTC	CASSQDRIIGYGYTF	TRBJ1-2	TRBV14	15	-	-
TGTGCCAGCAGCACCGGGGAAGACTCTGGAAACACCATATATTTT	CASSTGEDSGNTIYF	TRBJ1-3	TRBV11-3	15	-	-
TGCGCCAGCAGTGATGTCGGGACAGGGCCATGGAACACTGAAGCTTTCTTT	CASSDVGTGPWNTEAFF	TRBJ1-1	TRBV10-1	17	TRBD1	-
TGTGCCAGCAGTGAAGTGACAGACAGCTATGGCTACACCTTC	CASSEVTDSYGYTF	TRBJ1-2	TRBV2	14	-	-
TGTGCCAGCAGCCCCAGGACAGGGGGCTATACTGAAGCTTTCTTT	CASSPRTGGYTEAFF	TRBJ1-1	TRBV7-2	15	TRBD1	-
TGTGCCAGTAGTCCCCTCACAGAGAACTATGGCTACACCTTC	CASSPLTENYGYTF	TRBJ1-2	TRBV19	14	-	-
TGTGCCAGCAGCGTAGCTATGCGGGAGGGCCAAGATACGCAGTATTTT	CASSVAMREGQDTQYF	TRBJ2-3	TRBV9	16	TRBD2	-
TGTGCCAGCAGTTACTCGGTGACAGGAAGCTCCGGGGAGCTGTTTTTT	CASSYSVTGSSGELFF	TRBJ2-2	TRBV6-2/TRBV6-3	16	-	-
TGCGCCAGCAGCCAAGTACATCTTGAACATGAGCAGTTCTTC	CASSQVHLEHEQFF	TRBJ2-1	TRBV4-3	14	-	-
TGTGCCACCAGTTCCGGGGGGGCTAAGAAAGAGACCCAGTACTTC	CATSSGGAKKETQYF	TRBJ2-5	TRBV24-1	15	TRBD2	-
TGTGCCAGCAGCTTTGGTGGACAGGGCTACGAGCAGTACTTC	CASSFGGQGYEQYF	TRBJ2-7	TRBV7-9	14	TRBD1	-
TGTGCCAGCAGCCAAGATACTCCAGGGCTTCGTTCACCCCTCCACTTT	CASSQDTPGLRSPLHF	TRBJ1-6	TRBV3-1/TRBV3-2	16	-	-
TGTGCCAGCAGTGAAGCTTCAGGACAGGGCAGGGAGACCCAGTACTTC	CASSEASGQGRETQYF	TRBJ2-5	TRBV6-1	16	TRBD1	-
TGTGCCAGCAGCTTGGAACCTAGCGGGACCTACGAGCAGTACTTC	CASSLEPSGTYEQYF	TRBJ2-7	TRBV5-6	15	TRBD2	-
TGTGCCAGTAGACAGGGAACTGAAGCTTTCTTT	CASRQGTEAFF	TRBJ1-1	TRBV19	11	-	few
TGTGCCAGCCGCCGAGGGACTAGCGGGAGGAATGAGCAGTTCTTC	CASRRGTSGRNEQFF	TRBJ2-1	TRBV7-6	15	TRBD2	-
TGTGCCAGCAGGACCGGGACAGGGGGTAATTCACCCCTCCACTTT	CASRTGTGGNSPLHF	TRBJ1-6	TRBV2	15	TRBD1	-
TGTGCCAGCAGTTCCGGGGGAACCGGTAATTCACCCCTCCACTTT	CASSSGGTGNSPLHF	TRBJ1-6	TRBV6-5	15	-	few
TGTGCCAGCAGTTACTCGAGGGCTCGTGGGGAGACCCAGTACTTC	CASSYSRARGETQYF	TRBJ2-5	TRBV6-5	15	-	once
TGCAGCGGGAAGGGACACTTGAACACTGAAGCTTTCTTT	CSGKGHLNTEAFF	TRBJ1-1	TRBV29-1	13	-	-
TGTGCCAGCAGTGAGGCCGGACAGGTCTATGGCTACACCTTC	CASSEAGQVYGYTF	TRBJ1-2	TRBV6-1	14	TRBD1	-
TGTGCCAGCAGTTACTCGGAGGAAATCACCGGGGAGCTGTTTTTT	CASSYSEEITGELFF	TRBJ2-2	TRBV6-5	15	-	-
TGTGCCAGTAGTAAGACAGGGAACATTGGGGTCGACTATGGCTACACCTTC	CASSKTGNIGVDYGYTF	TRBJ1-2	TRBV19	17	TRBD1	-
TGTGCCAGCAGTTCAGGGGGCTATGCCGGGGAGCTGTTTTTT	CASSSGGYAGELFF	TRBJ2-2	TRBV27	14	TRBD1	once
TGTGCCAGCAGCGTAGCTTTAACGGCGGCTAGAGACAATGAGCAGTTCTTC	CASSVALTAARDNEQFF	TRBJ2-1	TRBV9	17	-	-
TGTGCCAGCAGTGAATGGGGGGGGGATTCACCCCTCCACTTT	CASSEWGGDSPLHF	TRBJ1-6	TRBV25-1	14	-	-
TGTGCCAGCATGGTGGAGAGAGCGAACACTGAAGCTTTCTTT	CASMVERANTEAFF	TRBJ1-1	TRBV6-5	14	-	-
TGTGCCAGCAGCTTAGGAGCGGGGTGGACAGATACGCAGTATTTT	CASSLGAGWTDTQYF	TRBJ2-3	TRBV11-3	15	TRBD2	-
TGTGCCAGCAGTGTCGCATGGACGCCCGGAGGGCCCTACGAGCAGTACTTC	CASSVAWTPGGPYEQYF	TRBJ2-7	TRBV6-1	17	-	once
TGCGCCAGCAGCTATGACAGGGGCTTGACCGGGGAGCTGTTTTTT	CASSYDRGLTGELFF	TRBJ2-2	TRBV5-1	15	TRBD1	-